The source of this T cell receptor beta chain is a study of cytomegalovirus exposure and HLA in healthy donors. A multiplex PCR was run with 60 Vbeta primers and 13 Jbeta primers. The protocol was immunoSEQ multiplex PCR, while the TCRdb copy is restricted to in-frame clones and leaves out a portion. The sample has around 91,000 clones, around 80% seen once. On this clone: Its cognate antigen is unknown.

The donors gave bone marrow, and they were healthy. Study-wide results and caveats: As was reported, the classifier diagnosed cytomegalovirus status with high specificity and sensitivity. Earlier analysis found most TCR beta V segments productive about 90% or about 30% of the time.

The germline V gene has CDR1 SGDLS and CDR2 YYNGEE. The CDR3 is made up of 14 amino acids. With 4 bases removed from V and 4 bases from J, the gap between germline ends came to 14 bases. The chain couples TRBV9 to TRBJ1-1, with D possibly being TRBD1 (6 bases). The clonotype originates from a male donor in good health and CMV-seropositive. The specimen sequenced was PBMCs. CDR3 residues: CASSPVGASTEAFF. CDR3 sequence (DNA): TGTGCCAGCAGCCCCGTGGGGGCAAGCACTGAAGCTTTCTTT.